This entry lists 18 T cell receptor beta chains sequenced from one sample in a study of OX40 agonist ivuxolimab in advanced cancers. Here immunoSEQ multiplex PCR was the method, and the copy in TCRdb shows in-frame clones only, minus some. The sample has about 60,000 clones; around 90% are singletons. The sequenced sample was CD4+ or CD8+ T cells sorted from blood, obtained in a trial of the OX40 agonist ivuxolimab. These receptors were obtained from an adult with an advanced solid tumor such as melanoma, head and neck, liver or kidney cancer.

The chain uses TRBV19 and TRBJ1-2, with a tentative D call TRBD1 (5 bases). V was pared by 4 bases and J by 6 bases, with 6 bases between. The germline gives CDR1 LNHDA, CDR2 SQIVND (reference sequence). The CDR3 loop spans 11 amino acids. CDR3 sequence: CASSSRDGYTF. For the CDR3, the DNA is TGTGCCAGTAGTAGCAGGGATGGCTACACCTTC.

The chain employs TRBV11-2 and TRBJ2-2; D is unresolved. Germline V gene lookup returns CDR1 SGHAT and CDR2 FQNNGV. The CDR3 has 11 residues. The V end was cut by 2 bases, the J end by 5 bases, with 0 bases between. The CDR3 loop is CASSLTGELFF. DNA for the CDR3: TGTGCCAGCAGCTTAACCGGGGAGCTGTTTTTT. Full variable domain (missing parts from reference TRBV11-2 and TRBJ2-2): EAGVAQSPRYKIIEKRQSVAFWCNPISGHATLYWYQQILGQGPKLLIQFQNNGVVDDSQLPKDRFSAERLKGVDSTLKIQPAKLEDSAVYLCASSLTGELFFGEGSRLTVL.

The gene calls are TRBV7-6 and TRBJ2-2; 10 bases match TRBD2. The CDR3 extends over 18 amino acids. V lost 5 bases and J lost 3; bases outside the gene matches: 12. Germline V CDR1 and CDR2: SGHVS, FNYEAQ. The CDR3 DNA is TGTGCCAGCAGCCCGAGTACGCGACTAGCGGGCGACACCGGGGAGCTGTTTTTT. It specifies CASSPSTRLAGDTGELFF.

The rearrangement links TRBV7-9 to TRBJ1-2; 11 positions agree with TRBD1. This CDR3 is built from 16 residues. Germline CDR1 and CDR2: SEHNR and FQNEAQ (reference sequence). J was trimmed by 1 base and V by 5 bases; bases with no gene match: 6. CDR3 sequence reads: CASSQGTGGFNYGYTF. In DNA form, the CDR3 reads TGTGCCAGCAGCCAAGGGACAGGGGGTTTTAACTATGGCTACACCTTC.

The CDR3 DNA reads TGTGCCAGCAGCCCCGACAGGGGCGCACCAGCTTTCTTT. It is translated as CASSPDRGAPAFF. The chain has TRBV11-2 and TRBJ1-1; 8 bases are shared with TRBD1. The CDR3 totals 13 residues. J lost 10 bases, V lost 5 bases, and 9 bases had no gene match. Germline lookup yields CDR1 SGHAT and CDR2 FQNNGV.

In its sample, this clone was seen a few times. This chain links TRBV16 with TRBJ1-1; 7 bases align to TRBD1. This CDR3 contains 15 residues. In germline, CDR1 is KGHSY, CDR2 FQNENV. The V gene end was trimmed by 3 bases and the J gene end by 2 bases; junction bases not matched to a gene: 6. The CDR3 reads CASSQGTVRNTEAFF. CDR3 coding DNA: TGTGCCAGCAGCCAGGGGACAGTCCGTAACACTGAAGCTTTCTTT.

This chain uses TRBV27 with TRBJ1-1; no clear D gene. Between the trimmed V and J ends, which lost 6 bases and 1 base, there was a span of 9 bases. This CDR3 contains 13 residues. The germline V gene has CDR1 MNHEY and CDR2 SMNVEV (reference sequence). Here the CDR3 DNA reads TGTGCCAGCAGATACACGGGGAACACTGAAGCTTTCTTT. As protein: CASRYTGNTEAFF.

The chain recombines TRBV2 with TRBJ2-1, with no clear D. The CDR3 consists of 16 residues. V was trimmed by 5 bases and J by 0 bases, leaving 14 bases between them. From germline, CDR1 is SNHLY and CDR2 FYNNEI. CDR3: CASSSVRSASYNEQFF. The CDR3 region has the DNA TGTGCCAGCAGTAGCGTTAGGAGTGCCTCCTACAATGAGCAGTTCTTC.

The rearrangement links TRBV27 to TRBJ1-1, with D hard to call. V shed 4 bases and J shed 0 bases, with 9 bases lying between them. Germline V gene data show CDR1 as MNHEY and CDR2 as SMNVEV (reference sequence). CDR3 length equals 14 residues. CDR3 nucleotides: TGTGCCAGCAGTTCTAGACTGATGAACACTGAAGCTTTCTTT. Residues: CASSSRLMNTEAFF.

The V and J genes are TRBV5-1 and TRBJ1-4; 7 bases fit TRBD1. Germline V lookup: CDR1 SGHRS, CDR2 YFSETQ. After removal of 4 bases from V and 3 bases from J, the junction contained 6 bases not matched to a gene. CDR3 size: 15 residues. CDR3: CASSIRGPANEKLFF. Here the CDR3 DNA reads TGCGCCAGCAGCATAAGGGGGCCGGCTAATGAAAAACTGTTTTTT. The full variable domain, with the rest looked up from reference TRBV5-1 and TRBJ1-4, is KAGVTQTPRYLIKTRGQQVTLSCSPISGHRSVSWYQQTPGQGLQFLFEYFSETQRNKGNFPGRFSGRQFSNSRSEMNVSTLELGDSALYLCASSIRGPANEKLFFGSGTQLSVL.

This sequence joins TRBV27 and TRBJ1-1; 7 positions match TRBD1. The CDR3 loop spans 14 amino acids. In germline, CDR1 is MNHEY, CDR2 SMNVEV (reference sequence). The J segment lost 4 bases and the V segment lost 4 bases, leaving 6 bases of the junction unmatched. CDR3 region: CASSSLDRATEAFF. CDR3 in DNA: TGTGCCAGCAGTTCCCTCGACAGGGCCACTGAAGCTTTCTTT.

This clone has a single count. The V gene is TRBV5-1, the J gene TRBJ2-1, with 8 nucleotides matching TRBD2. With 4 bases clipped from V and 8 bases from J, the junction kept 8 bases outside the gene matches. Germline CDR1 and CDR2: SGHRS and YFSETQ. This CDR3 has 14 amino acids. This CDR3 is CASSLSSGVDEQFF. DNA of the CDR3: TGCGCCAGCAGCCTCAGTAGCGGGGTCGATGAGCAGTTCTTC.

This chain links TRBV4-1 with TRBJ1-1; D is perhaps TRBD1 (6 bases). Germline CDR1 MGHRA, CDR2 YSYEKL. Trimming left V 4 bases short and J 6 bases short, with 24 bases between. CDR3 length: 17 amino acids. Here the CDR3 reads CASSPGYGGASISEAFF. CDR3 in DNA: TGCGCCAGCAGCCCCGGTTACGGGGGCGCTTCGATTTCTGAAGCTTTCTTT.

The chain employs TRBV5-4 and TRBJ2-7, with 7 bases lining up with TRBD1. V shed 4 bases and J 3 bases; nucleotides not matched to a gene: 7. The CDR3 sequence is 14 residues long. Germline lookup yields CDR1 SGHNT and CDR2 YYREEE (reference sequence). The DNA for the CDR3 is TGTGCCAGCAGCCACCGGGACAGACACTACGAGCAGTACTTC. It translates to CASSHRDRHYEQYF. Filled out from reference TRBV5-4 and TRBJ2-7, the complete variable domain reads ETGVTQSPTHLIKTRGQQVTLRCSSQSGHNTVSWYQQALGQGPQFIFQYYREEENGRGNFPPRFSGLQFPNYSSELNVNALELDDSALYLCASSHRDRHYEQYFGPGTRLTVT.

V and J are TRBV5-6 and TRBJ1-2; TRBD1 is a possible D gene (6 bases). The CDR3 loop spans 13 amino acids. With 3 bases removed from V and 6 bases from J, the gap between germline ends came to 12 bases. Germline CDR1 reads SGHDT; CDR2 reads YYEEEE. The CDR3 loop reads CASSWGGLDGYTF. As DNA, the CDR3 is TGTGCCAGCAGCTGGGGGGGCCTGGATGGCTACACCTTC.

This chain links TRBV19 with TRBJ2-1; 9 nucleotides agree with TRBD2. The V segment lost 6 bases and the J segment 7 bases; nucleotides outside the gene matches: 10. The CDR3 is made up of 15 amino acids. Germline CDR1 LNHDA, CDR2 SQIVND (reference sequence). CDR3 DNA: TGTGCCAGTAGATTTGCGGCGGGAGGGATAAATGAGCAGTTCTTC. Its translation: CASRFAAGGINEQFF.

This sequence joins TRBV2 and TRBJ1-2; perhaps TRBD1 as D (5 bases). The V end was cut by 2 bases, the J end by 8 bases, with 12 bases between. The CDR3 spans 13 residues. The V gene's germline CDR1 is SNHLY and CDR2 FYNNEI. The CDR3 coding sequence is TGTGCCAGCAGTGAAAGAGACAGAAACGGCTACACCTTC. Protein: CASSERDRNGYTF. Drawing the rest from reference TRBV2 and TRBJ1-2, the complete variable domain is EPEVTQTPSHQVTQMGQEVILRCVPISNHLYFYWYRQILGQKVEFLVSFYNNEISEKSEIFDDQFSVERPDGSNFTLKIRSTKLEDSAMYFCASSERDRNGYTFGSGTRLTVV.

The V call is TRBV7-2, the J call TRBJ1-1; a weak D match, TRBD1 (6 bases). The CDR3 spans 14 residues. Trimming shortened V by 2 bases and J by 3 bases, and 10 bases separated the two germline ends. Per germline, CDR1 SGHTA and CDR2 FQGNSA. CDR3 residues: CASSLTGTHTEAFF. In DNA form, the CDR3 reads TGTGCCAGCAGCTTAACCGGGACACACACTGAAGCTTTCTTT. The full variable domain, with the rest looked up from reference TRBV7-2 and TRBJ1-1, is GAGVSQSPSNKVTEKGKDVELRCDPISGHTALYWYRQSLGQGLEFLIYFQGNSAPDKSGLPSDRFSAERTGGSVSTLTIQRTQQEDSAVYLCASSLTGTHTEAFFGQGTRLTVV.